The T cell receptor (beta chain) described here comes from a study of T cell repertoires in cytomegalovirus infection (dated by TCRdb to between 2019 and 2020). General notes on the study: Alongside well-studied HLA-B-restricted epitopes, the peptide stimulations were aimed at recently identified HLA-C-restricted CMV epitopes, whose presentation resists viral immunomodulation. The HLA type of each donor mattered for the analysis, because public TCR beta signatures pointed to carriage of CMV infection along with the matching HLA type. Broader findings and caveats from the paper: In the ex vivo response, HLA-C-restricted CMV-specific TCR beta clonotypes were dominant, and in two of eight donors the single most frequent clonotype came from this HLA-C-restricted group. In both this cohort and an independent roughly 350-donor cohort, the cumulative frequency of public TCR beta family members distinguished carriers of CMV infection plus the relevant HLA type.

The sample's treatment or condition, from its label and the paper: in vitro stimulation with specific CMV peptide epitopes to enrich CMV-specific T cells. The germline V gene provides CDR1 MNHEY and CDR2 SVGEGT. Deletion took 5 bases off V and 1 base off J, with a span of 12 bases between the germline ends. CDR3 length: 14 amino acids, cysteine to phenylalanine. Only the CDR3 portion is preserved as DNA: 42 bases, with reading frame beginning at the first base. This clonotype was seen just once. Its antigen remains unidentified. Within one base of it there is no much larger clone, and no base qualities were kept. One read alone is a weak basis. TCRdb shows the sequencer as Illumina HiSeq 1500. TCRdb redid the processing of the public reads, applying fastp at Q25 and MiXCR, and retained in-frame beta chains. Each CDR3 protein appears once, grouped with its most common genes and DNA. The sample records a few hundred thousand distinct CDR3 sequences, about 35% of which are singletons. The top ten clonotypes cover approximately 13% of the sample.

The receptor was derived from a human donor in good health (CMV status not recorded). Some clones in this sample may be carry-over from other donors' samples. This sample comprised cultured PBMCs, obtained from culture after CMV antigen stimulation. The rearrangement joined TRBV6-2 or TRBV6-3 to TRBJ2-7; the D gene is perhaps TRBD1 or TRBD2, as each covers 5 bases. The DNA sequence is given as TGTGCCAGCAGTCACAGGACTGGTTCCTACGAGCAGTACTTC. Its amino acids are CASSHRTGSYEQYF.